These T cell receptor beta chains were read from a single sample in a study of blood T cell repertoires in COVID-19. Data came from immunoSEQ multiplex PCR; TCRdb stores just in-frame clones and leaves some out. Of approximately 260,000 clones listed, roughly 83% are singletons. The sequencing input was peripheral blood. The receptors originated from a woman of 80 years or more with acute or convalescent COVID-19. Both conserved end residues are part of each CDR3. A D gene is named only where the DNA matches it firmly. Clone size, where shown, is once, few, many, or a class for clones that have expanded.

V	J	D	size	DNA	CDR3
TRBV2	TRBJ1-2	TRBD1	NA	TGTGCCAGCAGTGAAGACAGGGGAGACTATGGCTACACCTTC	CASSEDRGDYGYTF
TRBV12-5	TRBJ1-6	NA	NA	TGTGCTAGTGGTGCTAATCCCTATAATTCACCCCTCCACTTT	CASGANPYNSPLHF
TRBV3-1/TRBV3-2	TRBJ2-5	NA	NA	TGTGCCAGCACCACAACAGGGAGTCAAGAGACCCAGTACTTC	CASTTTGSQETQYF
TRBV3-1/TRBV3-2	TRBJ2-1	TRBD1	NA	TGTGCCAGCAGCCATCTCCGGGACAGGAGAAACAATGAGCAGTTCTTC	CASSHLRDRRNNEQFF
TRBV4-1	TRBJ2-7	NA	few	TGCGCCAGCAGCCGGACGGGAACCTACGAGCAGTACTTC	CASSRTGTYEQYF
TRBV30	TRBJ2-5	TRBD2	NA	TGTGCCTGGATCAAGCGGGGGGCACAAGAGACCCAGTACTTC	CAWIKRGAQETQYF
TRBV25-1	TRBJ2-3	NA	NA	TGTGCCAGCAGTGAGCGCTCGACAGGCACAGATACGCAGTATTTT	CASSERSTGTDTQYF
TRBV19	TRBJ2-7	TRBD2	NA	TGTGCCAGTGGGTTTGATAGCGGGTCGGTCCAGCAGTACTTC	CASGFDSGSVQQYF
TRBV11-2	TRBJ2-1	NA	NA	TGTGCCAGCAGCGCGGGTCTGGAACCGGGTGAGCAGTTCTTC	CASSAGLEPGEQFF
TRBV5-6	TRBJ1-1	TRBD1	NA	TGTGCCAGCAGCTTGAAGGGAGACAGGGCCCTCCCTCTGAACACTGAAGCTTTCTTT	CASSLKGDRALPLNTEAFF
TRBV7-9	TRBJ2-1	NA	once	TGTGCCAGCAGCTCGGGGACTGATTTCTCCTACAATGAGCAGTTCTTC	CASSSGTDFSYNEQFF
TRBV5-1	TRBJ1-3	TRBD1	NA	TGCGCCAGCAGCTTGGGACAGGGTGGTGGAAACACCATATATTTT	CASSLGQGGGNTIYF
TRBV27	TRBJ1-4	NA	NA	TGTGCCAGCAGTCCCTACAGTGCAACTAATGAAAAACTGTTTTTT	CASSPYSATNEKLFF
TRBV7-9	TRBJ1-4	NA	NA	TGTGCCAGCAGCTACAAAGGCGGGGACCCAACTAATGAAAAACTGTTTTTT	CASSYKGGDPTNEKLFF
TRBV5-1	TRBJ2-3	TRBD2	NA	TGCGCCAGCACCTCGGGGGGAGCGGCGAACACAGATACGCAGTATTTT	CASTSGGAANTDTQYF
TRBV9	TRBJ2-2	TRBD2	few	TGTGCCAGCAGCGTAGAAGCGGGGGCTTTCACCGGGGAGCTGTTTTTT	CASSVEAGAFTGELFF
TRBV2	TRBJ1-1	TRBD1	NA	TGTGCCAGCAGTTCCCAGACAGGGGTGGACACTGAAGCTTTCTTT	CASSSQTGVDTEAFF
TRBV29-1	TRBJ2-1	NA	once	TGCAGCGTTGAGGCAGGGGCGGAGGAGCAGTTCTTC	CSVEAGAEEQFF
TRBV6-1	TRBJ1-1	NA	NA	TGTGCCAGCAGTGAACCCCCGGGGGGCACTGAAGCTTTCTTT	CASSEPPGGTEAFF
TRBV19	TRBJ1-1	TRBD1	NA	TGTGCCAGTAGTATAGAGGACAGGCGAGGGACTGAAGCTTTCTTT	CASSIEDRRGTEAFF
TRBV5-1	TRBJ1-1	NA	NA	TGCGCCAGCAGCTCGTCCGGAGGGTTAAACACTGAAGCTTTCTTT	CASSSSGGLNTEAFF
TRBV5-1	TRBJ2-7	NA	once	TGCGCCAGCAGCTTGGAGCTGGGGGGGGCCGTCTCCTACGAGCAGTACTTC	CASSLELGGAVSYEQYF
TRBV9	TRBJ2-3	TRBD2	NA	TGTGCCAGCAGCGGCGGGGGGCTGGGGGATACGCAGTATTTT	CASSGGGLGDTQYF
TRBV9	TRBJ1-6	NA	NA	TGTGCCAGCAGCGCGACAGTTTTCGATTCACCCCTCCACTTT	CASSATVFDSPLHF
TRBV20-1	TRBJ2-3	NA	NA	TGCAGTGCCAGGTGGACAGATACGCAGTATTTT	CSARWTDTQYF
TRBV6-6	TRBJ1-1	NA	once	TGTGCCAGCGAGAACACAGGGAGAACTGAAGCTTTCTTT	CASENTGRTEAFF
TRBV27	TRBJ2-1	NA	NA	TGTGCCAGCAGTTTATCCCTAGGGGATGAGCAGTTCTTC	CASSLSLGDEQFF
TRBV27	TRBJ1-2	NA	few	TGTGCCAGCAAATCAGGGGCGGAGATCAACTATGGCTACACCTTC	CASKSGAEINYGYTF
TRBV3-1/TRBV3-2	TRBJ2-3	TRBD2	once	TGTGCCAGCAGCCTGAGACTAGCGGGGGGAAGCACAGATACGCAGTATTTT	CASSLRLAGGSTDTQYF
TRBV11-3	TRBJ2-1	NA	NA	TGTGCCAGCAGTCCCGGGGAACGGGGAGGGCAGTTCTTC	CASSPGERGGQFF
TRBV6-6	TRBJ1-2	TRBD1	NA	TGTGCCAGCAATACAGGGGGGGGCGGCTATGGCTACACCTTC	CASNTGGGGYGYTF
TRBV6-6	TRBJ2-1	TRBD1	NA	TGTGCCAGCAGGCAACAGGGGAGAGGTCAGAATGAGCAGTTCTTC	CASRQQGRGQNEQFF
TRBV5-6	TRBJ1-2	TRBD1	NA	TGTGCCAGCAGCTTGGGGGGACAGGGCTTCTATGGCTACACCTTC	CASSLGGQGFYGYTF
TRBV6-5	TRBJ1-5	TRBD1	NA	TGTGCCAGCAGTTATCGACAGGGTACCAATCAGCCCCAGCATTTT	CASSYRQGTNQPQHF
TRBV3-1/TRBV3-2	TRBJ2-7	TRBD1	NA	TGTGCCAGCAGCCAAGGGGGACAGGAGTACTACGAGCAGTACTTC	CASSQGGQEYYEQYF
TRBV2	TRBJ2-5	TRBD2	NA	TGTGCCAGCACTGGACTAGCGGGGGCCCTTAACCAAGAGACCCAGTACTTC	CASTGLAGALNQETQYF
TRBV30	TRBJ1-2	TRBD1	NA	TGTGCCTGGAGTACCGGGACAGGGTTCGCAAGCTACACCTTC	CAWSTGTGFASYTF
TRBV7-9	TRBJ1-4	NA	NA	TGTGCCAGCAGCTTATCGGACATGGCCGAAAAACTGTTTTTT	CASSLSDMAEKLFF
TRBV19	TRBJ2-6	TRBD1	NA	TGTGCCAGTAGGACAGGGCTTTCTGGGGCCAACGTCCTGACTTTC	CASRTGLSGANVLTF
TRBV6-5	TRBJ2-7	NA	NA	TGTGCCAGCAGGGCAGGGTGGAGCGAGCAGTACTTC	CASRAGWSEQYF
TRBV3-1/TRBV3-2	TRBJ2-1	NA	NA	TGTGCCAGCAGCCAAGACAAGCCCAATGAGCAGTTCTTC	CASSQDKPNEQFF
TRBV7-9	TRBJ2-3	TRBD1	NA	TGTGCCAGCAGCTCAGACAGGGGCCTCACAGATACGCAGTATTTT	CASSSDRGLTDTQYF
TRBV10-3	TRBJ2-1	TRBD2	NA	TGTGCCATCAGTGAGTCGTTAGGGGGTCGAGGGAGCGGGGGGATCTACAATGAGCAGTTCTTC	CAISESLGGRGSGGIYNEQFF
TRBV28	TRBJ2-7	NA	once	TGTGCCAGCACCGGCGGGACCTACGAGCAGTACTTC	CASTGGTYEQYF
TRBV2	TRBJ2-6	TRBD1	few	TGTGCCAGCGCGGACAGGGGGGCTGGGGCCAACGTCCTGACTTTC	CASADRGAGANVLTF
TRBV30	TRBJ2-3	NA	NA	TGTGCCTGGAGTCTCACCAGAGATACGCAGTATTTT	CAWSLTRDTQYF
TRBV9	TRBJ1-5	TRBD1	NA	TGTGCCAGCAGCGTAGGGACAGGGGGTGACGGGGAGCCCCAGCATTTT	CASSVGTGGDGEPQHF
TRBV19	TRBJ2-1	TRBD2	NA	TGTGCCAGTAACCCCGGGACTAGCGGGGGGCCGCGGTCCTACAATGAGCAGTTCTTC	CASNPGTSGGPRSYNEQFF
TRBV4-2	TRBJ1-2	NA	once	TGTGCCAGCAGCCAAGATTTAGCGTTTACCTATGGCTACACCTTC	CASSQDLAFTYGYTF
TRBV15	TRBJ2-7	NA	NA	TGTGCCACCAGCAGAGTCCTCTCCTACGAGCAGTACTTC	CATSRVLSYEQYF
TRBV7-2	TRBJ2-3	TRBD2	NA	TGTGCCAGCAGCTCTAAGCGGGGGGGCACAGATACGCAGTATTTT	CASSSKRGGTDTQYF
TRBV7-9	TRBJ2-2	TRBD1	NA	TGTGCCAGCAGCTTGGTCTACAGGGGAAACTTAGCCGGGGAGCTGTTTTTT	CASSLVYRGNLAGELFF
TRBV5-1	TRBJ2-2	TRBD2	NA	TGCGCCAGCAGCTCCCATGGTGGAAGGGAGGGGACCGGGGAGCTGTTTTTT	CASSSHGGREGTGELFF
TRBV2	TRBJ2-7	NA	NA	TGTGCCAGCAGTGGATCCGGGACACCCGTCAGTAACGAGCAGTACTTC	CASSGSGTPVSNEQYF